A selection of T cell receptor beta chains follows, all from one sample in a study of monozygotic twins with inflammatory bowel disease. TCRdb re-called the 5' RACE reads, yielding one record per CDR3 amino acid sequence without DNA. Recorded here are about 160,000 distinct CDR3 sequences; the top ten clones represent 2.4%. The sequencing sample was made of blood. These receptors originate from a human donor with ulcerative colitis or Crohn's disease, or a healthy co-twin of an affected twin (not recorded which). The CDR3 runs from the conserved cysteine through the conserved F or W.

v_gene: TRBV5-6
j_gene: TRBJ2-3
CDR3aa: CASSLGSNTDTQHF

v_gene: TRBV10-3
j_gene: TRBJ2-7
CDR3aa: CAISESEPTSGSYEQYF

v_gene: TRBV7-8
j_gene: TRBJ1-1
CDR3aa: CATRRRGGTEAFF

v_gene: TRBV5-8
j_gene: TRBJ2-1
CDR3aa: CASSLPTPNSFNEQFF

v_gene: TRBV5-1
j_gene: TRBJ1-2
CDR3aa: CASSLGGSNDYGYTF

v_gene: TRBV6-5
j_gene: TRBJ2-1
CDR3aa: CASSTYNEQFF

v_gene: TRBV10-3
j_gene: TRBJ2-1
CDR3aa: CAIRGTSGLSYNEQFF

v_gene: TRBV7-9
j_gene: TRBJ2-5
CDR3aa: CASSLTTFQETQYF

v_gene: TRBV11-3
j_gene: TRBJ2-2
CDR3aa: CASSSFTPGELFF

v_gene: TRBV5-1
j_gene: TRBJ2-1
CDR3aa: CASTEGTSGIMGEQFF